Listed here are 18 T cell receptor beta chains from one sample, sequenced in a study of blood T cell repertoires in COVID-19. Sequenced by immunoSEQ multiplex PCR; TCRdb stores in-frame clones only, minus some. The sample holds roughly 150,000 clones, 85% to 90% seen once. Material for sequencing was peripheral blood. The receptors originated from a woman in her thirties or forties with acute or convalescent COVID-19.

This clone was seen more than once but under ten times. The chain links TRBV5-1 to TRBJ2-2; 9 bases fit TRBD1. The J segment lost 1 base and the V segment lost 4 bases, leaving 5 bases of the junction unmatched. The CDR3 is 16 amino acids. CDR1 and CDR2 from the germline V gene are SGHRS and YFSETQ. The CDR3, as DNA: TGCGCCAGCAGCGCCGGGACAGGGTGGAACACCGGGGAGCTGTTTTTT. Protein product: CASSAGTGWNTGELFF.

The chain is built from TRBV19 and TRBJ2-2, with 9 bases identical to TRBD1. J was trimmed by 7 bases and V by 6 bases; bases with no gene match: 3. Germline V gives CDR1 LNHDA, CDR2 SQIVND (reference sequence). The CDR3 is 13 amino acids. The CDR3 region has the DNA TGTGCCAGTAGGGGACAGGGCGACGGGGAGCTGTTTTTT. Translation: CASRGQGDGELFF.

Only one count was recorded for this clone. The chain employs TRBV18 and TRBJ2-2, with D possibly being TRBD2 (5 bases). There are 17 residues in the CDR3. Germline V gene sequence: CDR1 KGHSH, CDR2 LQKENI. V was trimmed by 1 base and J by 6 bases, leaving 18 bases between them. The CDR3 here is CASSPRMLLADPGELFF. CDR3 in DNA: TGTGCCAGCTCACCACGTATGTTGCTAGCTGACCCCGGGGAGCTGTTTTTT.

This rearrangement joins TRBV5-1 to TRBJ2-5; no definite D call. Germline V lookup: CDR1 SGHRS, CDR2 YFSETQ. The V gene lost 0 bases and the J gene lost 1 base, with 13 bases spanning the gap. CDR3 length: 16 residues. The CDR3 DNA reads as TGCGCCAGCAGCTTGGCCTTTAGTCCGGGCCAAGAGACCCAGTACTTC. The encoded protein is CASSLAFSPGQETQYF.

The V and J genes are TRBV10-3 and TRBJ2-1, with D possibly matching TRBD2 (6 bases). Looked up from germline, CDR1 is ENHRY and CDR2 is SYGVKD. The CDR3 is 12 amino acids. The V gene lost 8 bases and the J gene lost 5 bases, with 10 bases spanning the gap. The CDR3 DNA is TGTGCCATCCGGGGGTTGGACAATGAGCAGTTCTTC. Translating gives CAIRGLDNEQFF.

This clone was detected only once. The V and J genes are TRBV15 and TRBJ1-3; D is unresolved. V dropped 0 bases and J dropped 4 bases, with 19 bases sitting between them. The CDR3 spans 18 residues. From germline, CDR1 is LNHNV and CDR2 YYDKDF (reference sequence). The CDR3, as DNA: TGTGCCACCAGCAGAGATGGTCCCCGTTCAGGCTGGGGAAACACCATATATTTT. Translating gives CATSRDGPRSGWGNTIYF.

The V and J genes are TRBV15 and TRBJ2-7; TRBD1 might be the D (6 bases). V was shortened by 3 bases and J by 0 bases, with 15 bases between the two germline ends. Germline-derived CDR1 and CDR2 are LNHNV and YYDKDF (reference sequence). The CDR3 runs 16 residues. Here the CDR3 DNA reads TGTGCCACCAGCAGCGGAACAGGGTTTAGCTCCTACGAGCAGTACTTC. Its protein is CATSSGTGFSSYEQYF.

This chain connects TRBV24-1 to TRBJ2-3, with D perhaps TRBD1 (5 bases). The CDR3 length is 15 residues. Per germline, CDR1 KGHDR and CDR2 SFDVKD. V gave up 4 bases and J gave up 6 bases, with 16 bases separating them. Here the CDR3 DNA reads TGTGCCACCAGTGACCAGGGATCCTTATGGGATACGCAGTATTTT. As protein: CATSDQGSLWDTQYF.

The rearrangement links TRBV28 to TRBJ2-3, with 10 nucleotides matching TRBD2. Trimming removed 3 bases from V and 9 bases from J; junction bases left unmatched: 3. In germline, CDR1 is MDHEN, CDR2 SYDVKM. The length of the CDR3 is 13 residues. CDR3 region: CASSLPSGRTQYF. In DNA, the CDR3 is TGTGCCAGCAGTTTGCCTAGCGGGAGAACGCAGTATTTT.

The CDR3 coding sequence is TGTGCCAGCAGTTTTGTTACGCGGGGGGGCGAGCAGTACTTC. Its protein product is CASSFVTRGGEQYF. The rearrangement uses TRBV28 and TRBJ2-7, with TRBD2 identical over 9 bases. The CDR3 consists of 14 residues. The V gene's germline CDR1 is MDHEN and CDR2 SYDVKM. With 3 bases clipped from V and 6 bases from J, the junction kept 6 bases outside the gene matches.

This chain links TRBV6-5 with TRBJ2-7; D is undetermined. The CDR3 runs to 13 residues. Germline loops: CDR1 MNHEY, CDR2 SVGAGI. Trimming took off 2 bases at V and 6 bases at J, with 11 bases between the two ends. The CDR3 nucleotides read TGTGCCAGCAGTTACGTTCAGTTACGCGAGCAGTACTTC. The encoded protein is CASSYVQLREQYF.

V gene TRBV12-3 or TRBV12-4 combines with J gene TRBJ2-4, with no clear D. Trimming stripped 3 bases from V and 5 bases from J, with 5 bases between. This CDR3 spans 12 amino acids. The CDR3: CASSFSENIQYF. CDR3 DNA: TGTGCCAGCAGTTTTTCCGAAAACATTCAGTACTTC.

The V and J genes are TRBV6-5 and TRBJ2-2; no reliable D call. V lost 1 base to trimming and J lost 6 bases, with 6 bases between them. CDR3 length: 13 amino acids. Germline-derived CDR1 and CDR2 are MNHEY and SVGAGI. In nucleotides, the CDR3 is TGTGCCAGCAGTTACTACGGTCCCGGGGAGCTGTTTTTT. Amino acids: CASSYYGPGELFF.

This chain links TRBV5-1 with TRBJ1-3; a weak D match, TRBD1 (6 bases). This CDR3 comprises 15 residues. With 3 bases removed from V and 0 bases from J, the gap between germline ends came to 10 bases. CDR1 and CDR2 from the germline V gene are SGHRS and YFSETQ. The CDR3 DNA is TGCGCCAGCAGCTCGGGGGGCCCCTCTGGAAACACCATATATTTT. It encodes CASSSGGPSGNTIYF.

The CDR3 DNA reads as TGTGCCAGCAGCCCGAGGGGGGGACTAGCAACAGATACGCAGTATTTT. Protein: CASSPRGGLATDTQYF. The chain links TRBV14 to TRBJ2-3, with 9 bases that match TRBD2. The germline V gene encodes CDR1 SGHDN and CDR2 FVKESK. V lost 4 bases to trimming and J lost 3 bases; unmatched junction nucleotides: 8. The CDR3 runs 16 residues.

In this sample, this clone turned up once. CDR3 coding DNA: TGCGCCAGCCACCGCGGGGACTCTTACGAGCAGTACTTC. It translates to CASHRGDSYEQYF. The rearrangement joins TRBV5-1 to TRBJ2-7; D perhaps matches TRBD2 (6 bases). Germline CDR1 is SGHRS and CDR2 is YFSETQ. Deletions cut 7 bases from V and 4 bases from J, with 15 bases between. This CDR3 has 13 amino acids.

The J gene is TRBJ2-3, the V gene TRBV10-2, with 12 bases fitting TRBD2. J lost 3 bases, V lost 2 bases, and 3 bases had no gene match. This CDR3 has 16 residues. From germline, CDR1 is WSHSY and CDR2 SAAADI. The CDR3 reads CASSEKLAGGTDTQYF. The CDR3 nucleotides are TGCGCCAGCAGTGAGAAACTAGCGGGGGGAACAGATACGCAGTATTTT.

The chain links TRBV18 to TRBJ1-4, with D hard to call. Germline V lookup: CDR1 KGHSH, CDR2 LQKENI. V lost 10 bases to trimming and J lost 4 bases, with 19 bases between them. The CDR3 loop spans 15 amino acids. CDR3 in amino acids: CATAAPGENNEKLFF. The CDR3 DNA sequence: TGTGCCACCGCAGCGCCGGGAGAGAATAATGAAAAACTGTTTTTT.